Described below is a single T cell receptor (beta chain) sequence and its context. What it binds is unknown. The CDR3 contains 14 residues. Trimming cost V 0 bases and J 0 bases, with 7 bases left between them. In germline, CDR1 is SGDLS, CDR2 YYNGEE. TCRdb's table, derived via immunoSEQ multiplex PCR, lists solely in-frame clones and lacks some. The sample shows around 30,000 clones, roughly 76% of them seen only once. The data derive from a study of STAT5B mutations in CD4+ large granular lymphocyte leukemia. Study conclusions and caveats: No patients shared main leukemic clonotypes, though roughly 23% appeared at low frequency elsewhere.

The clonotype comes from a human donor in good health. The sequenced sample was CD4+ T cells from blood buffy coats. The V and J genes are TRBV9 and TRBJ2-7; D is ambiguous. CDR3: CASSVDVSSYEQYF. DNA of the CDR3: TGTGCCAGCAGCGTAGACGTAAGCTCCTACGAGCAGTACTTC.